Each of the 23 T cell receptor beta chains below was sequenced from the same sample in a study of vaccination effects on CD4 cells after COVID-19. Investigators separated out CD4+ T cells once around 9 days of culture had passed. Participants received two doses of either the BNT162b2 or mRNA-1273 vaccine. These receptors lack a known antigen. Repertoires were generated with immunoSEQ multiplex PCR, while TCRdb's copy carries only in-frame clones and drops some. Of around 66,000 clones listed, around two thirds were seen once; the top ten hold about 2.2%. The source material was CD4+ T cells from PBMCs cultured without peptide, sampled after COVID-19 vaccination. The receptors here all came from a human donor who received a COVID-19 vaccine.

This clone occurred a few times. The V gene is TRBV18, the J gene TRBJ1-1; TRBD1 is a possible D gene (6 bases). Germline-derived CDR1 and CDR2 are KGHSH and LQKENI. Trimming pared 2 bases from V and 3 bases from J, leaving 13 bases between. The CDR3 spans 15 residues. CDR3 region: CASSPVQGSDTEAFF. The CDR3 nucleotides are TGTGCCAGCTCACCAGTCCAGGGGTCGGACACTGAAGCTTTCTTT. Combining the CDR3 with reference TRBV18 and TRBJ1-1 gives the whole variable domain NAGVMQNPRHLVRRRGQEARLRCSPMKGHSHVYWYRQLPEEGLKFMVYLQKENIIDESGMPKERFSAEFPKEGPSILRIQQVVRGDSAAYFCASSPVQGSDTEAFFGQGTRLTVV.

This chain links TRBV7-2 with TRBJ1-2; no definite D call. With 4 bases removed from V and 2 bases from J, the gap between germline ends came to 14 bases. Per the germline V gene, CDR1 is SGHTA and CDR2 is FQGNSA. This CDR3 comprises 15 residues. CDR3: CASSSQANANYGYTF. The CDR3 DNA is TGTGCCAGCAGCTCGCAGGCGAATGCAAACTATGGCTACACCTTC.

This clone has just a few counts. The chain has TRBV5-6 and TRBJ2-5, with 16 bases that match TRBD2. Germline assignment: CDR1 SGHDT and CDR2 YYEEEE. CDR3 length: 17 amino acids. V was clipped by 4 bases and J by 3 bases; unmatched bases: 6. In nucleotides, the CDR3 is TGTGCCAGCAGCACCCTGGGACTAGCGGGGGGGAAAGAGACCCAGTACTTC. Protein: CASSTLGLAGGKETQYF.

The chain uses TRBV5-1 and TRBJ2-1, with D possibly called TRBD1 or TRBD2 (7 bases each). The length of the CDR3 is 14 residues. Germline loops: CDR1 SGHRS, CDR2 YFSETQ. CDR3 coding DNA: TGCGCGGGGAGTGGTGGGACAGCGGGGAATGAGCAGTTCTTC. Amino acids: CAGSGGTAGNEQFF.

The CDR3 spells CASSMGGLAGKETQYF. The CDR3 DNA reads TGTGCCAGCAGCATGGGGGGACTAGCGGGGAAAGAGACCCAGTACTTC. The chain uses TRBV2 and TRBJ2-5; 13 bases fit TRBD2. Germline CDR1 reads SNHLY; CDR2 reads FYNNEI. V lost 6 bases to trimming and J lost 3 bases; unmatched junction nucleotides: 7. This CDR3 comprises 16 residues.

There are a few counts of this clone. J is TRBJ1-1 and V is TRBV6-4; 9 bases are shared with TRBD1. V was clipped by 3 bases and J by 4 bases; unmatched bases: 0. The CDR3 runs to 13 residues. Germline CDR1 and CDR2: MRHNA and SNTAGT. The CDR3 here is CASSEQGATEAFF. The CDR3 DNA sequence: TGTGCCAGCAGTGAACAGGGGGCCACTGAAGCTTTCTTT.

This sequence joins TRBV6-6 and TRBJ1-2; 8 bases line up with TRBD1. CDR1 is MNHNY and CDR2 is SVGAGI in the germline V gene (reference sequence). CDR3 length equals 13 residues. The ends lost 6 bases at V and 4 bases at J; junction bases unmatched: 4. The CDR3, as DNA: TGTGCCAGCAGGACGGACAGGGTCTATGGCTACACCTTC. As protein: CASRTDRVYGYTF.

This chain connects TRBV18 to TRBJ1-2; 8 bases match TRBD1. This CDR3 is 15 amino acids long. J was trimmed by 4 bases and V by 5 bases; bases with no gene match: 9. Germline lookup yields CDR1 KGHSH and CDR2 LQKENI. The CDR3 DNA is TGTGCCAGCTCATCCTCAGGGGGCCCGACCTATGGCTACACCTTC. Its protein product is CASSSSGGPTYGYTF.

The rearrangement links TRBV25-1 to TRBJ1-2; D may be TRBD1 (6 bases). V was shortened by 6 bases and J by 8 bases, with 19 bases between the two germline ends. Germline V gene lookup returns CDR1 MGHDK and CDR2 SYGVNS. The length of the CDR3 is 14 residues. The CDR3 DNA follows: TGTGCCAGCAGCCGTACCGGGACATCCGCCGGCTACACCTTC. Its translation: CASSRTGTSAGYTF.

The V call is TRBV10-2, the J call TRBJ2-5; possibly TRBD1 for D (6 bases). The CDR3 loop spans 16 amino acids. V was shortened by 6 bases and J by 5 bases, with 22 bases between the two germline ends. Germline-derived CDR1 and CDR2 are WSHSY and SAAADI. The CDR3 spells CASRPRSQGSGETQYF. The CDR3 DNA sequence: TGCGCCAGCAGACCCAGGTCGCAGGGGTCAGGGGAGACCCAGTACTTC.

V usage is TRBV5-1 and J usage is TRBJ1-6; D is unresolved. Germline lookup yields CDR1 SGHRS and CDR2 YFSETQ. V was cut by 2 bases and J by 0 bases, with 6 bases left in between. This CDR3 region has 15 residues. CDR3 protein: CASSFAGSYNSPLHF. CDR3 DNA: TGCGCCAGCAGCTTTGCAGGCTCCTATAATTCACCCCTCCACTTT.

This rearrangement joins TRBV2 to TRBJ1-1; 7 positions agree with TRBD1. Germline-derived CDR1 and CDR2 are SNHLY and FYNNEI. The CDR3 is 16 amino acids. V trimming: 7 bases; J trimming: 6 bases; junction bases outside the gene matches: 17. CDR3 nucleotides: TGTGCCAGCACCCAACCATCGGACAGGATTCTGGCTGAAGCTTTCTTT. Protein: CASTQPSDRILAEAFF.

The chain couples TRBV7-2 to TRBJ2-5; possibly TRBD1 for D (5 bases). The V end was cut by 2 bases, the J end by 3 bases, with 10 bases between. Germline loops: CDR1 SGHTA, CDR2 FQGNSA. This CDR3 is built from 14 residues. CDR3 sequence (DNA): TGTGCCAGCAGCTTAAGCCAGGGTGAAGAGACCCAGTACTTC. Residues: CASSLSQGEETQYF.

The chain employs TRBV4-3 and TRBJ1-2; D is possibly TRBD1 (6 bases). Germline V lookup: CDR1 LGHNA, CDR2 YSLEER. This CDR3 is built from 14 residues. The V end lost 1 base, the J end lost 7 bases, and 13 bases lay between the germline ends. CDR3 residues: CASSQGPGGSGYTF. The CDR3 DNA follows: TGCGCCAGCAGCCAAGGCCCGGGGGGCAGTGGCTACACCTTC.

V usage is TRBV4-1 and J usage is TRBJ2-4; 7 bases agree with TRBD1. Germline V lookup: CDR1 MGHRA, CDR2 YSYEKL. The CDR3 is 17 residues long. V lost 6 bases and J lost 1; bases outside the gene matches: 12. CDR3 nucleotides: TGCGCCAGCAGTCCCCTTACAGGGGATTCGGCCAAAAACATTCAGTACTTC. This translates into CASSPLTGDSAKNIQYF.

V gene TRBV24-1 combines with J gene TRBJ1-2; 11 nucleotides align to TRBD1. This CDR3 is 17 amino acids long. V lost 2 bases to trimming and J lost 3 bases; unmatched junction nucleotides: 7. Germline V gene lookup returns CDR1 KGHDR and CDR2 SFDVKD. CDR3 nucleotides: TGTGCCACCAGTGATTCACCGGACAGGGGGCTCTACTATGGCTACACCTTC. It translates to CATSDSPDRGLYYGYTF.

The CDR3 sequence: CASSLGQGSTEAFF. The CDR3 DNA is TGTGCCAGCAGTCTGGGACAGGGAAGCACTGAAGCTTTCTTT. The genes are TRBV6-2 or TRBV6-3 and TRBJ1-1, with 9 bases that match TRBD1. Trimming removed 5 bases from V and 4 bases from J; junction bases left unmatched: 5. Germline CDR1 reads MNHEY; CDR2 reads SVGEGT. CDR3 size: 14 residues.

J is TRBJ1-6 and V is TRBV21-1. TRBV21-1 is deemed a pseudogene. This CDR3 has 17 residues. Here the CDR3 reads CASSKTSPGLNNSPLHF. As DNA, the CDR3 is TGTGCCAGCAGCAAAACCTCCCCGGGACTGAATAATTCACCCCTCCACTTT.

Many counts were recorded for this clone. This chain joins TRBV5-1 and TRBJ1-1, with 8 bases matching TRBD1. The length of the CDR3 is 15 residues. With 0 bases clipped from V and 4 bases from J, the junction kept 5 bases outside the gene matches. In germline, CDR1 is SGHRS, CDR2 YFSETQ. CDR3 loop: CASSLEAGGLTEAFF. CDR3 coding DNA: TGCGCCAGCAGCTTGGAGGCAGGGGGCCTCACTGAAGCTTTCTTT. Drawing the rest from reference TRBV5-1 and TRBJ1-1, the complete variable domain is KAGVTQTPRYLIKTRGQQVTLSCSPISGHRSVSWYQQTPGQGLQFLFEYFSETQRNKGNFPGRFSGRQFSNSRSEMNVSTLELGDSALYLCASSLEAGGLTEAFFGQGTRLTVV.

This clone was seen a few times. This rearrangement joins TRBV6-5 to TRBJ2-5; D may be TRBD2 (6 bases). CDR1 is MNHEY, CDR2 SVGAGI, per germline. The CDR3 is 12 amino acids. V was cut by 6 bases and J by 5 bases, with 10 bases left in between. The CDR3 DNA reads as TGTGCCAGCAGGGGGGGTTGGGAGACCCAGTACTTC. It encodes CASRGGWETQYF.

The rearrangement links TRBV6-5 to TRBJ1-4, with D tentatively TRBD1 (5 bases). CDR1 and CDR2 (germline): MNHEY, SVGAGI. Trimming took off 5 bases at V and 8 bases at J, with 18 bases between the two ends. This CDR3 comprises 15 residues. CDR3 DNA: TGTGCCAGCAGTCCGACCAGGACAAGGAGGGAAAAACTGTTTTTT. The encoded protein is CASSPTRTRREKLFF.

The chain links TRBV5-3 to TRBJ1-4, with 9 bases matching TRBD1. TRBV5-3 is sorted into the ORF group, with uncertain function. The CDR3 contains 21 residues. The V gene end was trimmed by 4 bases and the J gene end by 3 bases; junction bases not matched to a gene: 22. The CDR3: CARSGGTGSVGTRRSNEKLFF. The CDR3 region has the DNA TGTGCCAGAAGCGGCGGGACAGGGTCCGTTGGGACACGGCGTTCTAATGAAAAACTGTTTTTT.

This sequence joins TRBV11-3 and TRBJ2-1, with D maybe TRBD1 (5 bases). With 1 base removed from V and 6 bases from J, the gap between germline ends came to 10 bases. Germline CDR1 SGHNT, CDR2 YENEEA. This CDR3 contains 14 residues. CDR3 bases: TGTGCCAGCAGCTTAGGGGGCTCCCTCAATGAGCAGTTCTTC. It codes for CASSLGGSLNEQFF.